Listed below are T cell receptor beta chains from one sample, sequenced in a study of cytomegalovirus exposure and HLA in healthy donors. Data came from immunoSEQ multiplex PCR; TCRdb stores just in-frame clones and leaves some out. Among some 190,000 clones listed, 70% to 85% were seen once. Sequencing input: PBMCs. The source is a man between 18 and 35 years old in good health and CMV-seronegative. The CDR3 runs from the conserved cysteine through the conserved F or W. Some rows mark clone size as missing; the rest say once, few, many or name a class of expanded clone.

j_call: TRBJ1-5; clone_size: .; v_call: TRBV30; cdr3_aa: CAWSRTDRLWQPQHF
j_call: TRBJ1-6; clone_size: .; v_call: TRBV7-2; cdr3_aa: CASSLQTGVPPLHF
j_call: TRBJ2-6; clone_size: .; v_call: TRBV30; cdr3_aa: CAWSVTADSGANVLTF
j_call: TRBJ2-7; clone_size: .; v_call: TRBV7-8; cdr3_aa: CASSLTGAGLYEQYF
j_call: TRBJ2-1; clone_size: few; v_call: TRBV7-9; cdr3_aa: CASSSQSSSGPLVYEQFF
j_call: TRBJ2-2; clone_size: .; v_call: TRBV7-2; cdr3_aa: CASSTRGGAGTGELFF
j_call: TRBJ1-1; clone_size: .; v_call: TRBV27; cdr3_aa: CASSLLEGNTEAFF
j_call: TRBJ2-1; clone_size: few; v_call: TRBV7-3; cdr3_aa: CASSSSRDYQKQFF
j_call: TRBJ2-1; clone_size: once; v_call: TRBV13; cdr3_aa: CASSLEVAGATYNEQFF
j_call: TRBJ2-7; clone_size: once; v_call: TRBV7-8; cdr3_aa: CASSSSRYYRDRSYEQYF
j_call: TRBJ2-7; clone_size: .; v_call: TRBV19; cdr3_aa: CASTPLAGPLRGQYF
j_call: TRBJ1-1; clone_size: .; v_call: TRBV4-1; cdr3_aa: CASSQFGGQTNTEAFF
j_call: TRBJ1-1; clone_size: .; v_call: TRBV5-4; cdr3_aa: CASSLTGTEAFF
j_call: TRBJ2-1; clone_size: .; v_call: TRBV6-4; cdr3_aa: CASSAETSGQYNEQFF
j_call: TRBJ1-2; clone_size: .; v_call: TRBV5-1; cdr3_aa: CASSLSQNGYTF
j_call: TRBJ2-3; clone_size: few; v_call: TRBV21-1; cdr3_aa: CASLRDFQTSDTQYF
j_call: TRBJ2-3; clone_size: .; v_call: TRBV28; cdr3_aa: CASSLGTGNTDTQYF
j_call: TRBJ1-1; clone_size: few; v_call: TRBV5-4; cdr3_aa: CASSRGTATEAFF
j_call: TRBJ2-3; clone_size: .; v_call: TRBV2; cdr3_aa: CASRPGLAYTAQYF
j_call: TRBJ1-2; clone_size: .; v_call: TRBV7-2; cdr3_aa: CASSQGQAPNYGYTF
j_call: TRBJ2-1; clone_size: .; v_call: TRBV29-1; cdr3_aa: CSVRGSGNEQFF
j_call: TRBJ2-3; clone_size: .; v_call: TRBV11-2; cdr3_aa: CASSLRPLAVFTDTQYF
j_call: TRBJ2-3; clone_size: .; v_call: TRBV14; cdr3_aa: CASSQAGKADTQYF
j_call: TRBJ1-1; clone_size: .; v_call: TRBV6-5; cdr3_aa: CASSSGGTEAFF
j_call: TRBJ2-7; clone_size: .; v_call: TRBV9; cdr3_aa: CASSVAYGTGSYEQYF
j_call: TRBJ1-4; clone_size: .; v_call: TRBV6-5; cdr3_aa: CASRRDRGEKLFF
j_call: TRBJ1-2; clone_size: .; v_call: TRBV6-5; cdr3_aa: CASSYAGRPEGYTF
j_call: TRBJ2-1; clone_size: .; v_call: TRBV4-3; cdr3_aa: CASSQDRGLGANYNEQFF
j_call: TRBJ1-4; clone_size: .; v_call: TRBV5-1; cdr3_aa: CASSLGAGPGATNEKLFF
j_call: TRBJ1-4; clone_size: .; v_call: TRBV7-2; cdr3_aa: CASSARDSVWVFNEKLFF
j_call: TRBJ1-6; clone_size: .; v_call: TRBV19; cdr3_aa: CATRNEKETGASSPLHF
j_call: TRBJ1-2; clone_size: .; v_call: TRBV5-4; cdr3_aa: CASSLIRWQVIRGTNYGYTF
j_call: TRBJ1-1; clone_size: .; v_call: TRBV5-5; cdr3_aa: CASSFGDGRDTEAFF
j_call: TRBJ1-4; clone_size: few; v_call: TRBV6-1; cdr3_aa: CASRSSGTGNEKLFF
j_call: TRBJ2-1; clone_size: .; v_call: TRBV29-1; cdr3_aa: CSVEDIRLVGNEQFF
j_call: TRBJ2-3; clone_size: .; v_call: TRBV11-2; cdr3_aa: CASSARGQGADTQYF
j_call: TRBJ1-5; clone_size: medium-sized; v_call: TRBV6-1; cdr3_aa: CASRRLSNQPQHF
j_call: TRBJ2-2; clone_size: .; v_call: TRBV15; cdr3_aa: CATSRGVQGRGGELFF
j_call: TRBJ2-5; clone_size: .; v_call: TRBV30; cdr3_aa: CACGKQGPLGGEQYF
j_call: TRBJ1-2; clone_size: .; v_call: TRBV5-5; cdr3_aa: CASSKDRGAYGYTF
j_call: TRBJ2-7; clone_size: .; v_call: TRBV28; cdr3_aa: CASSLLEGGYYEQYF
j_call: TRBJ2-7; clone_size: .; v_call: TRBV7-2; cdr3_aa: CASSSRGDRREQYF
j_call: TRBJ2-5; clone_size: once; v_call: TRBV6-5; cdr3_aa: CASSRGQGVGETQYF
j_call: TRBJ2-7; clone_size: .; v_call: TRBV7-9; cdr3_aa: CASSTFNTGGRYEQYF
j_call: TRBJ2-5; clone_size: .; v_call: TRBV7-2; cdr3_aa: CASSLSLAEETQYF
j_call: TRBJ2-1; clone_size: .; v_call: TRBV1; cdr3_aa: CTSSQITSSGRENEQFF
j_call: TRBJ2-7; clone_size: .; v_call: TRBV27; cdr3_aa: CASSLYGTESSYEQYF
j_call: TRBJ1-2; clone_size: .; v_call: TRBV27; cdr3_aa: CASSLSSQGASYTF
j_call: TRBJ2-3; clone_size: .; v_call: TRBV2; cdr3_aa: CASSPRGDTQYF
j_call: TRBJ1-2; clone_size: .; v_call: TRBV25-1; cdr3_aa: CASTGIGGYTF
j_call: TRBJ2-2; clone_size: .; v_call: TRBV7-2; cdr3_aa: CASSSLPQGLVRTGELFF
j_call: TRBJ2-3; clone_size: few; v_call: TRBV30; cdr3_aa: CAWSETSGGSTDTQYF
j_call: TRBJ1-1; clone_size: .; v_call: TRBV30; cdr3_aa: CAWSDGRLEAFF
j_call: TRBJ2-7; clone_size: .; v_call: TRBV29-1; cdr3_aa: CSVRRVYEQYF
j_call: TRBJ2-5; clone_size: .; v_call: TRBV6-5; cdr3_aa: CASADRAGGPVTQYF
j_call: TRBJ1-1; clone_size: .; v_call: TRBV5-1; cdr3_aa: CASSRADRPREAFF
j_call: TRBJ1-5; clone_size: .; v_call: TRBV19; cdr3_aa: CASKAGGQPQHF
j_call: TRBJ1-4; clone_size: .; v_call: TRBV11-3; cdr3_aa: CASSLYTGATNEKLFF
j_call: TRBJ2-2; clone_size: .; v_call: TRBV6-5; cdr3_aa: CASSPSSTGELFF